The clone carrying this T cell receptor (beta chain) was found a few times. Antigen unknown. The data belong to a study of metastatic and nonmetastatic thyroid tumors. The study's findings and limits: Significantly greater TCR beta diversity was reportedly found in malignant thyroid tumors than in benign nodules (in blood and tumor).

Thyroid surgery took place with no prior treatment in any patient. As originally analysed: CDR3 was compared across clinicopathological groups, and the resulting differences were used to build a distant-metastasis classifier for papillary thyroid cancer. MiXCR re-clonotyped the PCR reads for TCRdb. The V and J calls and clone size are TCRdb's, not the authors'. This sample carries 10,000 or so clones, 35% of them seen once, and the ten largest clones take 20% to 25%. The V gene lost 5 bases and the J gene lost 3 bases, with 14 bases spanning the gap. The CDR3 runs to 15 residues. Germline CDR1 LNHDA, CDR2 SQIVND (reference sequence).

The TCR sequence derives from a female donor with papillary thyroid cancer or a benign thyroid nodule (not recorded which). Some clones in this sample may be carry-over from other donors' samples. The specimen was tumor tissue. The chain carries TRBV19 and TRBJ1-5; D possibly corresponds to TRBD1 (5 bases). CDR3 loop: CASSPRDLLNQPQHF. Written as DNA, the CDR3 is TGTGCCAGTAGTCCCCGGGACTTACTCAATCAGCCCCAGCATTTT.